This T cell receptor (beta chain) came from a study of blood T cell repertoires in COVID-19. Study-wide context: There were acute and convalescent COVID-19 samples, and they came from the United States, Italy and Spain.

Per the authors' pipeline: Amplification of reference gene primers was used by the study to estimate nucleated cell counts. Clones were sequenced by immunoSEQ multiplex PCR, and TCRdb holds only the in-frame ones, with some missing. That table furnishes V, J and clone size, whereas the DNA furnished D and trimming. The sample contains 63,000 or so clones, around 82% of which appear only once. Per germline, CDR1 SGHTA and CDR2 FQGNSA. Trimming stripped 2 bases from V and 4 bases from J, with 12 bases between. There are 14 residues in the CDR3. The sequenced material came from peripheral blood. This TCR was recovered from a man older than 75 with active COVID-19. This sequence joins TRBV7-2 and TRBJ2-7; D is possibly TRBD1 (7 bases). The CDR3 DNA reads as TGTGCCAGCAGCTTACCGACAGGGAGGTACGAGCAGTACTTC. The encoded protein is CASSLPTGRYEQYF.